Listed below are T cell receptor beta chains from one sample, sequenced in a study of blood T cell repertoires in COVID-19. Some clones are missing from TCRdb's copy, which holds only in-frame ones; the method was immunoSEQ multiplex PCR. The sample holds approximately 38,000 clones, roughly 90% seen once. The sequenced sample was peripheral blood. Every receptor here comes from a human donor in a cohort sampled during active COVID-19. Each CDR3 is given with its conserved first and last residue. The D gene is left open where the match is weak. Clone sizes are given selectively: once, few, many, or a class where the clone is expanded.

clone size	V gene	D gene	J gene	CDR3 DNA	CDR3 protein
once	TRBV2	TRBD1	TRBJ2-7	TGTGCCAGCAGCGCGGACAGGGGGTCGTCCTACGAGCAGTACTTC	CASSADRGSSYEQYF
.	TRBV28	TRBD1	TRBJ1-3	TGTGCCAGCAGGACAGGGTCCTCGTCTGGAAACACCATATATTTT	CASRTGSSSGNTIYF
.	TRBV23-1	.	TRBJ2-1	TGCGCCAGCAGTCAATCCCCAGGGGAACGCTCCTACAATGAGCAGTTCTTC	CASSQSPGERSYNEQFF
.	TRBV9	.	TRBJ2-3	TGTGCCAGGAGGACAGTCAGCACAGATACGCAGTATTTT	CARRTVSTDTQYF
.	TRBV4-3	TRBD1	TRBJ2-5	TGCGCCAGCAGCCAAGGATTTCCGGGACAGTGGGAGACCCAGTACTTC	CASSQGFPGQWETQYF
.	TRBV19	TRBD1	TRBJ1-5	TGTGCCAGTAGCCTGGACAGGGTCAATCAGCCCCAGCATTTT	CASSLDRVNQPQHF
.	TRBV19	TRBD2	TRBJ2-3	TGTGCCAGTAGTATAACGGGACTAGCGGACGCTAGCACAGATACGCAGTATTTT	CASSITGLADASTDTQYF
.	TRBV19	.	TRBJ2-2	TGTGCCACCAACCGGGGGGCCGGGAACACCGGGGAGCTGTTTTTT	CATNRGAGNTGELFF
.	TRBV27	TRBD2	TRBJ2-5	TGTGCCAGCAGGTTCCTTAGCGGGGGCCAAGAGACCCAGTACTTC	CASRFLSGGQETQYF
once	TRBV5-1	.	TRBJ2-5	TGCGCCAGCAGCGTCCAGGCCTCAACGAGAGAGACCCAGTACTTC	CASSVQASTRETQYF
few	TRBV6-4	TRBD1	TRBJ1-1	TGTGCCAGCAGCGAAAACCGGGACAGGGAGATGAACACTGAAGCTTTCTTT	CASSENRDREMNTEAFF
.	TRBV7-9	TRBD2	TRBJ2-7	TGTGCCAGTGATCGTACTAGCGGGAGGGCCACGGGTGAGCAGTACTTC	CASDRTSGRATGEQYF
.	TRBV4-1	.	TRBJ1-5	TGCGCCAGCAGCCAAGCCCAGGGTAGCAATCAGCCCCAGCATTTT	CASSQAQGSNQPQHF
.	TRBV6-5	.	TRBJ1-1	TGTGCCAGCAGTTACAGGGGCGCGGTGAACACTGAAGCTTTCTTT	CASSYRGAVNTEAFF
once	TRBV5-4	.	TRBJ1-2	TGTGCCAGCAGCTTGAGGGGGGGCAGACAAAACTATGGCTACACCTTC	CASSLRGGRQNYGYTF
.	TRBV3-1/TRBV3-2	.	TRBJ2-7	TGTGCCAGCAGCCATCCGGCCCGCCCCTACGGGGAGCAGTACTTC	CASSHPARPYGEQYF
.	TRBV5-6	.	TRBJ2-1	TGTGCCAGCAGCCCCTATGGAGGGGCGGGGGCCTTGAATGAGCAGTTCTTC	CASSPYGGAGALNEQFF
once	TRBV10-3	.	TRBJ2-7	TGTGCCATCAGTCCTCGGGACTCGAGCGGCGAGCAGTACTTC	CAISPRDSSGEQYF
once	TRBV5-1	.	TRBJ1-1	TGCGCCAGCAGCTCTGACCCCGGGAGGGCTGAAGCTTTCTTT	CASSSDPGRAEAFF
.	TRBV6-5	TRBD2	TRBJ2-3	TGTGCCAGCAGACAGCGGGGCGGGAGGACAGATACGCAGTATTTT	CASRQRGGRTDTQYF
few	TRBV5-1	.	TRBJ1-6	TGCGCCAGCAGACTGCATAACGCCTATAATTCACCCCTCCACTTT	CASRLHNAYNSPLHF
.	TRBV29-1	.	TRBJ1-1	TGCAGCGTTGGAGTCAGGGGAATGAACACTGAAGCTTTCTTT	CSVGVRGMNTEAFF
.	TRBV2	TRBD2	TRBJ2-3	TGTGCCAGCAGCACCGGGACTAGCGGGAGTAGGCAGTATTTT	CASSTGTSGSRQYF
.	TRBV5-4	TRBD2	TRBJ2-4	TGTGCCAGCAGCTTGCAGGGCGGGGGGGGCCAACAGTACTTC	CASSLQGGGGQQYF
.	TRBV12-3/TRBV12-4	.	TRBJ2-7	TGTGCCAGCAGTTTAAGGGGCGAGCAGTACTTC	CASSLRGEQYF
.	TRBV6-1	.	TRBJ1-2	TGTGCCAGCAGTGAAGGGGGGGTTGGGTCGAGTTATGGCTACACCTTC	CASSEGGVGSSYGYTF
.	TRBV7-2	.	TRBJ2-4	TGTGCCAGCAGCTCCGGACTAAAAAACATTCAGTACTTC	CASSSGLKNIQYF
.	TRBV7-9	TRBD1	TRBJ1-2	TGTGCCAGCACCCCGGGACAGTCCTTTGGTGGCTACACCTTC	CASTPGQSFGGYTF
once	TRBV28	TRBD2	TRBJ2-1	TGTGCCAGCAGGACACTAGCGGAGCAGTTCTTC	CASRTLAEQFF
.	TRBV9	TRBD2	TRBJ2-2	TGTGCCAGCAGCGTAGTTAGCGGGGGGAACGCCGGGGAGCTGTTTTTT	CASSVVSGGNAGELFF
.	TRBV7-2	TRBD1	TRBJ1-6	TGTGCCAGCAGCTCCCGGACAGGGGCGTCTAATTCACCCCTCCACTTT	CASSSRTGASNSPLHF
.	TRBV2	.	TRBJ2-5	TGTGCCAGCAGTGAATGGACTACCAGCCAAGAGACCCAGTACTTC	CASSEWTTSQETQYF
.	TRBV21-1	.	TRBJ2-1	TGTGCCAGCAGCAAGTCTTCGTGGGGACTAGCGACCGCTCACCCATTTAATGAGCAGTTCTTC	CASSKSSWGLATAHPFNEQFF
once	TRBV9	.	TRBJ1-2	TGTGCCAGCAGCACTGGTCCCTCTAAAGGCTACACCTTC	CASSTGPSKGYTF
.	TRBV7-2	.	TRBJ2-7	TGTGCCAGCAGCTTAGTAGCGGCTAAGAGTACCTACGAGCAGTACTTC	CASSLVAAKSTYEQYF
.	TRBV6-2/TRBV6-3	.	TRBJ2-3	TGTGCCAGCAGTCCGACCGCTGGGCGCACGCAGTATTTT	CASSPTAGRTQYF
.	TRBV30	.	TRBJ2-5	TGTGCCTGGAGTGGGCGGCAGGGCGGGACCCAGTACTTC	CAWSGRQGGTQYF
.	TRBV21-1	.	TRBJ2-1	TGTGCCAGCAGCAAAGCAAGGGGGCGGGTCAATGAGCAGTTCTTC	CASSKARGRVNEQFF
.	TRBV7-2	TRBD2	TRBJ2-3	TGTGCCAGCAGCTTAGTCGGAGCGGGAGGGTTCACAGATACGCAGTATTTT	CASSLVGAGGFTDTQYF